This T cell receptor (beta chain) was observed in a study of T cells in Graves' hyperthyroidism and ophthalmopathy. Study-level results: Clonotypes that were expanded in thyroid above 0.001 mostly appeared in blood too.

TCR beta CDR3 region amplification was performed from RNA transcripts. When the TCR CDR3 underwent first-round RT-PCR, the HTBI primer set was used. TCRdb processed the multiplex PCR reads anew with MiXCR; each CDR3 protein has one entry. Of some 500,000 distinct CDR3 sequences detected, around a quarter appear once; the ten largest clones hold 11%. With 3 bases removed from V and 0 bases from J, the gap between germline ends came to 11 bases. The CDR3 runs 15 residues. CDR1 and CDR2 from the germline V gene are MNHNS and SASEGT. This clonotype showed up just a few times. The antigen is undetermined. The sample consisted of blood. This receptor was taken from a woman under 40 with Graves' ophthalmopathy. J is TRBJ1-2 and V is TRBV6-1; a possible D gene is TRBD1 (5 bases). This chain's CDR3 is CASSDPGGSNYGYTF. CDR3 in DNA: TGTGCCAGCAGTGATCCGGGGGGATCTAACTATGGCTACACCTTC.